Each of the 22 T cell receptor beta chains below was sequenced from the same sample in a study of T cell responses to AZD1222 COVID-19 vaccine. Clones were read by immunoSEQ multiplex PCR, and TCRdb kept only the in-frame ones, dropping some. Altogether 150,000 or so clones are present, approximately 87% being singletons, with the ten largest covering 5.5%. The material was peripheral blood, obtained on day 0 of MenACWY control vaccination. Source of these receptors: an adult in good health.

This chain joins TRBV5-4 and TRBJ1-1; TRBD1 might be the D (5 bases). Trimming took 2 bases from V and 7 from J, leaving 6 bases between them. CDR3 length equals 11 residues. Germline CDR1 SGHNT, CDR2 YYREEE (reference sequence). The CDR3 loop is CASSFRGEAFF. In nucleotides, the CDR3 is TGTGCCAGCAGCTTTAGGGGTGAAGCTTTCTTT. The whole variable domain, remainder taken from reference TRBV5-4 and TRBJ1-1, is ETGVTQSPTHLIKTRGQQVTLRCSSQSGHNTVSWYQQALGQGPQFIFQYYREEENGRGNFPPRFSGLQFPNYSSELNVNALELDDSALYLCASSFRGEAFFGQGTRLTVV.

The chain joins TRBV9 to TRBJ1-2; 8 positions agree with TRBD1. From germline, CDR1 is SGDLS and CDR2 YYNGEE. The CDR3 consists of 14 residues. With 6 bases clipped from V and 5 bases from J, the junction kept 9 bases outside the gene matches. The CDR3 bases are TGTGCCAGCACCCCCGACAGGGGCTTGTATGGCTACACCTTC. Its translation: CASTPDRGLYGYTF.

The DNA of the CDR3 is TGCGCCAGCAGCCAAGTTAGGGGCGGCCTGAACACCGGGGAGCTGTTTTTT. Amino acids: CASSQVRGGLNTGELFF. The J gene is TRBJ2-2, the V gene TRBV4-3, with a possible D match to TRBD1 (5 bases). The germline gives CDR1 LGHNA, CDR2 YSLEER. The CDR3 is 17 amino acids. V was trimmed by 1 base and J by 1 base, leaving 13 bases between them.

The DNA for the CDR3 is TGTGCCAGCAGCCCCGGACAGGGTAAACCCGGGGAGCTGTTTTTT. Its protein product is CASSPGQGKPGELFF. This chain uses TRBV3-1 (or the pseudogene TRBV3-2) with TRBJ2-2, with 8 positions matching TRBD1. CDR1 and CDR2 from the germline V gene are LGHDT and YNNKEL (reference sequence). After removal of 4 bases from V and 6 bases from J, the junction contained 7 bases not matched to a gene. The CDR3 extends over 15 amino acids.

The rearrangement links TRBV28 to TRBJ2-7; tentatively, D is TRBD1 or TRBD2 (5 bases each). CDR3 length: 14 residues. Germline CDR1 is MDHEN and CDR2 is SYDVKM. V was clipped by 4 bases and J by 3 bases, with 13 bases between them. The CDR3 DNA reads TGTGCCAGCAGTTCAGGGACGGGGAACTACGAGCAGTACGTC. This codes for CASSSGTGNYEQYV.

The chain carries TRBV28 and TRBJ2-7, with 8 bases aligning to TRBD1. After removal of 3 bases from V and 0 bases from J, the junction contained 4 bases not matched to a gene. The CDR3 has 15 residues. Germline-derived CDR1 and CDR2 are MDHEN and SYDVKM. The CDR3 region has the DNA TGTGCCAGCAGTTTCCGGACAGGGTCCTCCTACGAGCAGTACGTC. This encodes CASSFRTGSSYEQYV.

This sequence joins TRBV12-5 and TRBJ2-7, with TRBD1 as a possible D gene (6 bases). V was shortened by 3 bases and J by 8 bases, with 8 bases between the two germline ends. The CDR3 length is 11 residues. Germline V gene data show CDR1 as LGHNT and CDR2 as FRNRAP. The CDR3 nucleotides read TGTGCTAGTGGTTTCAGGGGAAAGCAGTACTTC. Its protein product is CASGFRGKQYF.

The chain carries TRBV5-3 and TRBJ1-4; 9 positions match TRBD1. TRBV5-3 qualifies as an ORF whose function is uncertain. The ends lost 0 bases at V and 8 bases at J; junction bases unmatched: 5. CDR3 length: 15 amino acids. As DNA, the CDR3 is TGTGCCAGAAGCTTGGCGACAGGGGGTGGCGAAAAACTGTTTTTT. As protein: CARSLATGGGEKLFF.

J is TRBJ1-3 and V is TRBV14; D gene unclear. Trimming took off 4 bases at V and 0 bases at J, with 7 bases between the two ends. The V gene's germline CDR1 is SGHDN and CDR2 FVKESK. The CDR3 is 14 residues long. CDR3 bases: TGTGCCAGCAGCCCGAGTTTCTCTGGAAACACCATATATTTT. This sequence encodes CASSPSFSGNTIYF.

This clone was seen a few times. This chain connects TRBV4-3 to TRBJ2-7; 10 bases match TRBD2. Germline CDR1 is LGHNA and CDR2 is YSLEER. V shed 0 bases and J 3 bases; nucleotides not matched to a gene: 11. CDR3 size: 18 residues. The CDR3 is CASSQELAGAKVDYEQYF. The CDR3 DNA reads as TGCGCCAGCAGCCAAGAGCTAGCGGGAGCCAAAGTCGACTACGAGCAGTACTTC.

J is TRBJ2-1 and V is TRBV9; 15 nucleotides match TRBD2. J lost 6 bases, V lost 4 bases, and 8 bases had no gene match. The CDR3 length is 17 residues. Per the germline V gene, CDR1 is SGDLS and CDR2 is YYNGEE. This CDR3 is CASSPGTSGRPSNEQFF. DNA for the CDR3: TGTGCCAGCAGCCCAGGGACTAGCGGGAGGCCTAGCAATGAGCAGTTCTTC.

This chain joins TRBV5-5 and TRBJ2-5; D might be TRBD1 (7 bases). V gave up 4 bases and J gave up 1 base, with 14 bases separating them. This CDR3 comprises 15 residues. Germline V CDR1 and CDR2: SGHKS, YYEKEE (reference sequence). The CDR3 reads CASSLIQGGQETQYF. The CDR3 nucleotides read TGTGCCAGCAGCCTAATCCAGGGGGGCCAAGAGACCCAGTACTTC.

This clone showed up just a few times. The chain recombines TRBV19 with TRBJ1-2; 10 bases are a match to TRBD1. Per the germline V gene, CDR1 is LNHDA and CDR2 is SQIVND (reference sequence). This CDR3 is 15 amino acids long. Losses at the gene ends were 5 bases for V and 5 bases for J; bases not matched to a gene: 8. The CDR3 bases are TGTGCCAGTAGTGCCGGAGGACAGGGGGTTTATGGCTACACCTTC. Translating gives CASSAGGQGVYGYTF.

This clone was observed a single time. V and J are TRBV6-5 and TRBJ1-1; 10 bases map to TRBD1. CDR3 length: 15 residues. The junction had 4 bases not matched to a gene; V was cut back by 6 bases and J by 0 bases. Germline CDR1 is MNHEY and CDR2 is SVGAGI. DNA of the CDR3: TGTGCCAGCAGACGGACAGGGGGTATGAACACTGAAGCTTTCTTT. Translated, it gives CASRRTGGMNTEAFF.

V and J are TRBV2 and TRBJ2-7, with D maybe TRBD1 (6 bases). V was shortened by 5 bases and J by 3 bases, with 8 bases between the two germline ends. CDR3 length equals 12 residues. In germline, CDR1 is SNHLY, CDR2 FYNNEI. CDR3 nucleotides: TGTGCCAGCAGTCCCAGGGGCTACGAGCAGTACGTC. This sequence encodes CASSPRGYEQYV.

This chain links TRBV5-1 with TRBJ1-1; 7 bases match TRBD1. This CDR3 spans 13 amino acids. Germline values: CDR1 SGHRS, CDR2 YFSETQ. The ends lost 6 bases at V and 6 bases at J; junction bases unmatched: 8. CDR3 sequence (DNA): TGCGCCAGCACCGGACAGGCGGGGGCTGAAGCTTTCTTT. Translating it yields CASTGQAGAEAFF. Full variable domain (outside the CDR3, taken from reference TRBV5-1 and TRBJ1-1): KAGVTQTPRYLIKTRGQQVTLSCSPISGHRSVSWYQQTPGQGLQFLFEYFSETQRNKGNFPGRFSGRQFSNSRSEMNVSTLELGDSALYLCASTGQAGAEAFFGQGTRLTVV.

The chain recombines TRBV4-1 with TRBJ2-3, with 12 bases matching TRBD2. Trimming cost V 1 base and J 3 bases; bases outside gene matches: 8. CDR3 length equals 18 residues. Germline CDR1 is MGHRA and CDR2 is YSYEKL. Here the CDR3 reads CASSQGASGRASTDTQYF. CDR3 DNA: TGCGCCAGCAGCCAAGGGGCTAGCGGGAGGGCGTCGACAGATACGCAGTATTTT.

CDR3 in DNA: TGTGCCAGCAGTTACTCGGGACAGGCCAAAAACATTCAGTACTTC. Protein: CASSYSGQAKNIQYF. The rearrangement links TRBV6-5 to TRBJ2-4; 7 nucleotides match TRBD1. Trimming removed 0 bases from V and 1 base from J; junction bases left unmatched: 0. CDR1 MNHEY and CDR2 SVGAGI come from the germline V gene. There are 15 residues in the CDR3.

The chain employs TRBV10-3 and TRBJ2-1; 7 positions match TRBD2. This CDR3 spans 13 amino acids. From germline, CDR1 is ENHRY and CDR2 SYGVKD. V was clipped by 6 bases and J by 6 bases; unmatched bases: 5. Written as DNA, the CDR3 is TGTGCCATCAGACTCACTAGCGCCAATGAGCAGTTCTTC. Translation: CAIRLTSANEQFF.

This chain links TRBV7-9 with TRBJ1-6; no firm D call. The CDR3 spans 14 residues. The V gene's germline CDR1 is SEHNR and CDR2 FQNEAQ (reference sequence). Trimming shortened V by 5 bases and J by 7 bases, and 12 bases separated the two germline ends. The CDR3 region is CASSQRGRNSPLHF. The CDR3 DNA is TGTGCCAGCAGCCAGCGGGGTAGAAATTCACCCCTCCACTTT.

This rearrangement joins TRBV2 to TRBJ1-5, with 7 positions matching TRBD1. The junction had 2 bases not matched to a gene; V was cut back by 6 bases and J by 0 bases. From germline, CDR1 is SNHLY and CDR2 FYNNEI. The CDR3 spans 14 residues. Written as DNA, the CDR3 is TGTGCCAGCAGGACAGGGCTTAGCAATCAGCCCCAGCATTTT. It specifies CASRTGLSNQPQHF.

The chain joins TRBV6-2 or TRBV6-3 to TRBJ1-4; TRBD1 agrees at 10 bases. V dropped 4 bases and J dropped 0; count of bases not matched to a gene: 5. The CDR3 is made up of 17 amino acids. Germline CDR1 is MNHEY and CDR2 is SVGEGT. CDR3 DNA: TGTGCCAGCAGTTGGGGACAGGGGTCGGCAACTAATGAAAAACTGTTTTTT. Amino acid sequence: CASSWGQGSATNEKLFF.